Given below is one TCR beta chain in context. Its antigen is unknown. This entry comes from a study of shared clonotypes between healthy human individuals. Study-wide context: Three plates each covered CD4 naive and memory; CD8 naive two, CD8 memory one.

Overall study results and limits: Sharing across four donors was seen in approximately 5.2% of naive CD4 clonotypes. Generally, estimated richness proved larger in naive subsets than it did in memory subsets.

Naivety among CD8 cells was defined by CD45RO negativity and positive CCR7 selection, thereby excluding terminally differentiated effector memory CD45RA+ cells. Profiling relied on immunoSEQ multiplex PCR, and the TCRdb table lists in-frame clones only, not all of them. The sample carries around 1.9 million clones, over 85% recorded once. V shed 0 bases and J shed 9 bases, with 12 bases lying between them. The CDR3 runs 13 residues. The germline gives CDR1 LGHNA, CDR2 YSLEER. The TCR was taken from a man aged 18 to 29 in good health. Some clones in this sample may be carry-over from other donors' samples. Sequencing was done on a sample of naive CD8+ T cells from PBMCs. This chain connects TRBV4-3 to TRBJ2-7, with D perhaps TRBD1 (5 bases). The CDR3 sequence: CASSQEFGQGQYF. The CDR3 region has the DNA TGCGCCAGCAGCCAAGAGTTCGGTCAGGGGCAGTACTTC.